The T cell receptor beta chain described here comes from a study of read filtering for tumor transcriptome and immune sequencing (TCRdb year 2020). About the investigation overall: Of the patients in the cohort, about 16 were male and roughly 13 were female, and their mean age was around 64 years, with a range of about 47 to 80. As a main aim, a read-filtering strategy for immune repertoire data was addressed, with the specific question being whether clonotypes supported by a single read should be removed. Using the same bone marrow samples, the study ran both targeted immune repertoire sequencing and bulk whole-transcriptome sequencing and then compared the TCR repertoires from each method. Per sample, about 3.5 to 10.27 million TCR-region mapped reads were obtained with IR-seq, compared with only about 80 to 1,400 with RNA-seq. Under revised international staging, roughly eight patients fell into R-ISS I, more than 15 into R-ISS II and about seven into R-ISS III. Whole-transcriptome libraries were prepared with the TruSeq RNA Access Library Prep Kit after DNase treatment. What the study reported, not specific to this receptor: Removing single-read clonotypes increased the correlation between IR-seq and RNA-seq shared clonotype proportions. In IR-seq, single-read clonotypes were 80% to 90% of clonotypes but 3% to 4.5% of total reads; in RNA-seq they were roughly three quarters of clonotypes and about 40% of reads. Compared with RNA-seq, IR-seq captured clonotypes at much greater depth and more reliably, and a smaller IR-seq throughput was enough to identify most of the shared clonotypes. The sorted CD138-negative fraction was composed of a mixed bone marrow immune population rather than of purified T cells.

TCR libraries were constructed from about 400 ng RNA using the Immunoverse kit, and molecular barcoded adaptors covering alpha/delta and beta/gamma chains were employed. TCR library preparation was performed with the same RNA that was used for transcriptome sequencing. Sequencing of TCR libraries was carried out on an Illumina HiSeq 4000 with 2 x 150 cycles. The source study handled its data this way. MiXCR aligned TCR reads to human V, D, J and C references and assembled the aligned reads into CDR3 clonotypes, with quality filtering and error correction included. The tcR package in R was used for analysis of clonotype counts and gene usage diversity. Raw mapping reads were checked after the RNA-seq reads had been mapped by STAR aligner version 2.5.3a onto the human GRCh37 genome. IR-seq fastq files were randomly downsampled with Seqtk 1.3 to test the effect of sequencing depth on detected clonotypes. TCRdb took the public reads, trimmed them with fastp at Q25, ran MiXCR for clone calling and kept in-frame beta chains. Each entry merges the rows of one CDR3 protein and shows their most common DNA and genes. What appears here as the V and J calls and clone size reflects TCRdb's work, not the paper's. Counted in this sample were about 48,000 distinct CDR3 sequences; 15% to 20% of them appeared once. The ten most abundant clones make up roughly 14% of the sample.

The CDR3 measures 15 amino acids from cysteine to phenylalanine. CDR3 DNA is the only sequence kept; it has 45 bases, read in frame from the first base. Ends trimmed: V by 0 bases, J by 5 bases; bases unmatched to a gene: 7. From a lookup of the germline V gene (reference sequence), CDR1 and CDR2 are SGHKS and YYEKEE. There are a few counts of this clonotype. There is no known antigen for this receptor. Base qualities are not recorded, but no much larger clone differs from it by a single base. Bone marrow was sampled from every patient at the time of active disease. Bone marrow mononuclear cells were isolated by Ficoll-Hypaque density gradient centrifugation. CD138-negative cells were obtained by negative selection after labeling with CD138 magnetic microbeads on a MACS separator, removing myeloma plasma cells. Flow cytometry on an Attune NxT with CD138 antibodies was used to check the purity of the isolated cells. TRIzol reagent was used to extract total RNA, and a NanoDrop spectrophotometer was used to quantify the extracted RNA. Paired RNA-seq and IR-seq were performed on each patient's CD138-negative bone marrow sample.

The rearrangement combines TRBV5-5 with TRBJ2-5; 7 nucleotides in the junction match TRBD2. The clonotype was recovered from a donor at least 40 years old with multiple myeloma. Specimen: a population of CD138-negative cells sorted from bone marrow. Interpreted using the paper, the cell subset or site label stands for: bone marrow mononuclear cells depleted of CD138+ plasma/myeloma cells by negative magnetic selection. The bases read TGTGCCAGCAGCTTGGCACCAAGGGAGGGGGAGACCCAGTACTTC. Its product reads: CASSLAPREGETQYF.